This is a list of T cell receptor beta chains from one sample in a study of T cells after yellow fever vaccination. From the 5' RACE reads, TCRdb called clonotypes with MiXCR, one entry per CDR3 protein. The sample has approximately 580,000 distinct CDR3 sequences, about a sixth seen once. The sequences come from PBMCs, collected around 5 days after the first yellow fever vaccination. These receptors came from a man aged 18 to 35 who received the YFV17D yellow fever vaccine. Both conserved end residues are part of each CDR3. D genes are given only for firm matches. Only part of the rows carry a size: once, few, many, or a class if the clone is expanded.

abundance	v_gene	d_gene	j_gene	len	CDR3nt	CDR3aa
.	TRBV6-1	TRBD1	TRBJ1-4	18	TGTGCCAGCAGACCCTCCTACCAGGGGGAGATAACTAATGAAAAACTGTTTTTT	CASRPSYQGEITNEKLFF
.	TRBV20-1	TRBD1	TRBJ1-4	14	TGCAGTGCACTGAACAGGGGGCTTAATGAAAAACTGTTTTTT	CSALNRGLNEKLFF
.	TRBV11-2	TRBD1	TRBJ2-1	14	TGTGCCAGCAGCCGAGGGACAGACTACAATGAGCAGTTCTTC	CASSRGTDYNEQFF
few	TRBV24-1	TRBD1	TRBJ2-5	14	TGTGCCACCAGCAACACCGACAGGGAAGAGACCCAGTACTTC	CATSNTDREETQYF
.	TRBV7-3	TRBD1	TRBJ2-1	15	TGTGCCAGCAGCCCTGCCGGGACAGGGTTCAATGAGCAGTTCTTC	CASSPAGTGFNEQFF
few	TRBV20-1	.	TRBJ1-1	14	TGCAGTGCTAAGGATGCGACCGTGAACACTGAAGCTTTCTTT	CSAKDATVNTEAFF
.	TRBV24-1	.	TRBJ2-1	13	TGTGCCACCAGTGATAGGACTACCCAAGGGCAGTTCTTC	CATSDRTTQGQFF
.	TRBV5-1	.	TRBJ2-1	13	TGCGCCAGCAGCCTGGGTTGGGGCGGTGAGCAGTTCTTC	CASSLGWGGEQFF
many	TRBV5-6	TRBD2	TRBJ2-5	15	TGTGCCAGCAGCTTCGGGACTAGCGGGGGTAGGACCCAGTACTTC	CASSFGTSGGRTQYF
many	TRBV6-5	TRBD2	TRBJ2-2	13	TGTGCCAGGATCGGGGGGGGGACCGGGGAGCTGTTTTTT	CARIGGGTGELFF
.	TRBV6-1	TRBD2	TRBJ2-1	14	TGTGCCAGCAATACGGGGGGGCTCTACAATGAGCAGTTCTTC	CASNTGGLYNEQFF
.	TRBV5-1	TRBD2	TRBJ2-2	17	TGCGCCAGCAGCCAACTAGCGGGGGGAGCGAACACCGGGGAGCTGTTTTTT	CASSQLAGGANTGELFF
.	TRBV18	.	TRBJ1-6	17	TGTGCCAGCTCACAATCGAGGCAGACCGTGGGGAATTCACCCCTCCACTTT	CASSQSRQTVGNSPLHF
few	TRBV7-8	.	TRBJ2-2	13	TGTGCCAGCAGCTTATTACCGTTCGGGGAGCTGTTTTTT	CASSLLPFGELFF
few	TRBV13	TRBD1	TRBJ1-1	15	TGTGCCAGCAGCTTAACAGGGGGCTCCCGGGGTGAAGCTTTCTTT	CASSLTGGSRGEAFF
few	TRBV7-9	TRBD2	TRBJ2-1	16	TGTGCCAGCAGCCCTGCCTCTAGCGGGGGGGCCTTTGAGCAGTTCTTC	CASSPASSGGAFEQFF
.	TRBV18	TRBD1	TRBJ1-5	14	TGTGCCAGCTCACCTCGACAGGGAACATGGCTCCAGCATTTT	CASSPRQGTWLQHF
.	TRBV4-2	.	TRBJ2-5	17	TGTGCCAGCAGCCAAGATCATCAGGTTTTCTACCAAGAGACCCAGTACTTC	CASSQDHQVFYQETQYF
.	TRBV4-1	.	TRBJ2-1	15	TGCGCCAGCAGCCAAAAGGACAGCTCCTACAATGAGCAGTTCTTC	CASSQKDSSYNEQFF
.	TRBV4-2	.	TRBJ1-5	14	TGTGCCAGCAGCCCTCGGGTCCAGGGTAAGCCCCAGCATTTT	CASSPRVQGKPQHF
.	TRBV5-1	.	TRBJ1-2	19	TGCGCCAGCAGCTTGGCGTCGACGGCAGGGAGTATGGATATCTATGGCTACACCTTC	CASSLASTAGSMDIYGYTF
.	TRBV4-3	TRBD1	TRBJ1-5	14	TGCGCCAGCAGCCGGGACAGGCTAAATCAGCCCCAGCATTTT	CASSRDRLNQPQHF
few	TRBV6-2/TRBV6-3	.	TRBJ1-1	11	TGTGCCAGCAGCCACGGCGGGGGCCCTTTCTTT	CASSHGGGPFF
.	TRBV5-4	.	TRBJ2-3	15	TGTGCCAGCAGCGTGGACGGGGTTGGGATAGATACGCAGTATTTT	CASSVDGVGIDTQYF
few	TRBV7-9	TRBD2	TRBJ2-1	16	TGTGCCAGCAGCACAAAGTGGGGGACTAGCGGAGATGAGCAGTTCTTC	CASSTKWGTSGDEQFF
.	TRBV6-1	TRBD1	TRBJ2-5	13	TGTGCCAGCAGCACAGGGGGCGCGCAGACCCAGTACTTC	CASSTGGAQTQYF
.	TRBV28	.	TRBJ1-2	12	TGTGCCACTACAGACAGGAACTATGGCTACACCTTC	CATTDRNYGYTF
.	TRBV7-9	TRBD1	TRBJ1-1	15	TGTGCCAGCAGCTTTCAGACAGGGGAGAACACTGAAGCTTTCTTT	CASSFQTGENTEAFF
.	TRBV5-5	.	TRBJ2-1	17	TGTGCCAGCAGCTTGGAGGGGCAGGGCCTCACCTACAATGAGCAGTTCTTC	CASSLEGQGLTYNEQFF
many	TRBV4-3	.	TRBJ1-6	16	TGCGCCAGCAGCCAAGATCTGAGGACCGACGGTTCACCCCTCCACTTT	CASSQDLRTDGSPLHF
.	TRBV5-4	.	TRBJ1-1	15	TGTGCCAGCAGCCGGGGCCAGGAGTTGAACACTGAAGCTTTCTTT	CASSRGQELNTEAFF
few	TRBV7-2	.	TRBJ2-3	15	TGTGCCAGCAGCTTAGAGGGCGGACTGGTAGATACGCAGTATTTT	CASSLEGGLVDTQYF
few	TRBV25-1	.	TRBJ2-2	15	TGTGCCAGCAGTGAAGTCAGGGGAGGAACCGGGGAGCTGTTTTTT	CASSEVRGGTGELFF
few	TRBV20-1	.	TRBJ2-3	9	TGCAGTGCTGCAGTCCCACACTATTTT	CSAAVPHYF
.	TRBV4-2	.	TRBJ1-1	15	TGTGCCAGCAGCTCCCGTTCTGGGAGCGGCACTGAAGCTTTCTTT	CASSSRSGSGTEAFF
.	TRBV5-5	TRBD2	TRBJ2-7	12	TGTGCCAGCGGGACTAGTTACTACGAGCAGTACTTC	CASGTSYYEQYF
few	TRBV2	.	TRBJ1-5	15	TGTGCCAGCAAGGAGGTCAGGGCGGCCAATCAGCCCCAGCATTTT	CASKEVRAANQPQHF
.	TRBV5-1	TRBD2	TRBJ2-5	16	TGCGCCAGCAGCCTGCTACTAGCGGGGGAACAAGAGACCCAGTACTTC	CASSLLLAGEQETQYF
few	TRBV5-1	TRBD1	TRBJ2-2	13	TGCGCCAGCAGCGTGGACAGGGTGGAAGAGCTGTTTTTT	CASSVDRVEELFF
.	TRBV6-6	.	TRBJ1-4	12	TGTGCCAGCAGTTTACTAGTTGAAAAACTGTTTTTT	CASSLLVEKLFF
.	TRBV27	.	TRBJ2-7	18	TGTGCCAGCAGTTTATGGCGGTTAGGGGGGGAGAGGGCTGGGGAGCAGTACTTC	CASSLWRLGGERAGEQYF
.	TRBV4-1	TRBD2	TRBJ2-2	15	TGCGCCAGCATGAGACTAGCGGCAAACACCGGGGAGCTGTTTTTT	CASMRLAANTGELFF
many	TRBV2	TRBD2	TRBJ2-4	13	TGTGCCAGCGGAATAGCGGGGGCGGACATTCAGTACTTC	CASGIAGADIQYF
.	TRBV19	.	TRBJ1-1	12	TGTGCCAGTAGTATTGGGATAAACGGGGCTTTCTTT	CASSIGINGAFF
.	TRBV7-7	TRBD2	TRBJ2-5	17	TGTGCCAGCAGCTTAGATAGCGGGGGGGCCCTAACGGAGACCCAGTACTTC	CASSLDSGGALTETQYF
few	TRBV7-9	.	TRBJ2-5	15	TGTGCCAGCCATTCGGTCCTGCGGGGACAAGAGACCCAGTACTTC	CASHSVLRGQETQYF
few	TRBV7-9	TRBD1	TRBJ2-5	14	TGTGCCAGCAGACACGACAGGGTTCAAGAGACCCAGTACTTC	CASRHDRVQETQYF
few	TRBV7-8	.	TRBJ2-6	16	TGTGCCAGCAGCGCTCTACCGGTGTCTGGGGCCAACGTCCTGACTTTC	CASSALPVSGANVLTF
.	TRBV7-2	.	TRBJ2-7	14	TGTGCCAGCAGCCCAGGGTCTAGCTCCTACGAGCAGTACTTC	CASSPGSSSYEQYF
.	TRBV6-2/TRBV6-3	.	TRBJ1-2	13	TGTGCCAGCAGTTACTCCGGCGGTTTGGGCTACACCTTC	CASSYSGGLGYTF
.	TRBV20-1	TRBD1	TRBJ1-2	13	TGCAGTGCTAGAACGGGGACAGGCTATGGCTACACCTTC	CSARTGTGYGYTF